The 2 T cell receptor beta chains below all came from one sample that was sequenced in a study of CD8 T cells in ankylosing spondylitis. TCRdb re-derived calls from the 5' RACE reads in MiXCR, one entry per CDR3 protein. The sample includes 120,000 or so distinct CDR3 sequences, roughly an eighth of them seen just once. The sequenced material came from blood, either unsorted or a sorted T cell fraction (not recorded which). All receptors derive from a female donor with ankylosing spondylitis or in good health (not recorded which).

The V gene is TRBV5-6, the J gene TRBJ2-7; the D is unclear. The CDR3 has 11 amino acids. CDR1 SGHDT and CDR2 YYEEEE come from the germline V gene. V was trimmed by 3 bases and J by 6 bases, leaving 7 bases between them. The CDR3 protein is CASSSPTEQYF. The CDR3 bases are TGTGCCAGCAGCTCCCCGACCGAGCAGTACTTC.

This clonotype appeared many times. This chain uses TRBV7-9 with TRBJ2-2; unclear D gene. This CDR3 comprises 14 residues. Per germline, CDR1 SEHNR and CDR2 FQNEAQ (reference sequence). Between the trimmed V and J ends, which lost 1 base and 3 bases, there was a span of 6 bases. The CDR3 spells CASSLGRDTGELFF. CDR3 coding DNA: TGTGCCAGCAGCTTAGGTCGGGACACCGGGGAGCTGTTTTTT.